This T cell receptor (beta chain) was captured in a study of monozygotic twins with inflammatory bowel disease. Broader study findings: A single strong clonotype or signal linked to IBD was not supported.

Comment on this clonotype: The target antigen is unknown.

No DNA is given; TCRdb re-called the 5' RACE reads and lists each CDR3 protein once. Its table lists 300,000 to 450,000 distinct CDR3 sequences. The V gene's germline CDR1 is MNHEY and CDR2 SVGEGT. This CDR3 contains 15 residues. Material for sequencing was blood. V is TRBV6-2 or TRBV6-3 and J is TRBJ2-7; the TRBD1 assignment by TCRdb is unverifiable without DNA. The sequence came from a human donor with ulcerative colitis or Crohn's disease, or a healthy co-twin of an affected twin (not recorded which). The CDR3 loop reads CASTTSGAVGYEQYF.